The 20 T cell receptor beta chains below were found in one sample sequenced in a study of T cells in women clearing cervical HPV infection. Data came from immunoSEQ multiplex PCR; TCRdb stores just in-frame clones and leaves some out. This table holds over 9,000 clones. The sequencing sample was made of blood buffy coat. The receptors shown here come from a woman aged 18-70 years with a cervical HPV16 infection that either progressed to CIN3+ or cleared (not recorded which).

On this clone: The read is 3 residues too short to cover the CDR3 end, so that end is filled in from the germline J gene. The chain is built from TRBV20-1 and TRBJ1-1; D not resolved. This CDR3 is 14 amino acids long. Trimming took 0 bases from V and 1 from J, leaving 9 bases between them. Germline-derived CDR1 and CDR2 are DFQATT and SNEGSKA (reference sequence). The CDR3 is CSARDQRGNTEAFF. CDR3 bases read: TGCAGTGCTAGAGATCAGCGGGGGAACACTGAA.

As to this clone: Read sequence stops 3 residues before the CDR3 end, and the germline J gene provides the missing end. The chain joins TRBV4-1 to TRBJ1-2, with TRBD1 as a possible D gene (5 bases). Trimming left V 0 bases short and J 6 bases short, with 14 bases between. Germline loops: CDR1 MGHRA, CDR2 YSYEKL. This CDR3 contains 15 residues. The sequenced CDR3 bases are TGCGCCAGCAGCCAAGATAATAGCAGGGTTAATGGC. It is translated as CASSQDNSRVNG. In full, the CDR3 reads CASSQDNSRVNGYTF.

Concerning this clone: The CDR3 end lies 3 residues beyond the end of the read and is filled in from the germline J gene. This sequence joins TRBV5-3 and TRBJ2-7; TRBD1 matches 9 bases. TRBV5-3 is assigned to the ORF class and has an uncertain function. After removal of 3 bases from V and 5 bases from J, the junction contained 9 bases not matched to a gene. The CDR3 has 15 residues. Incomplete CDR3 DNA: TGTGCCAGAAGCTCCCGGCCATGGACAGGGGACGAG. It codes for CARSSRPWTGDE. The full-length CDR3 reads as CARSSRPWTGDEQYF.

About this clone itself: From the germline J gene comes the end of the CDR3, since the read stops 3 residues before it. This rearrangement joins TRBV6-2 or TRBV6-3 to TRBJ2-4, with a weak D call TRBD1 (6 bases). Germline loops: CDR1 MNHEY, CDR2 SVGEGT. CDR3 length: 13 residues. CDR3 in amino acids: CASSQQGFYGQYF. Partial CDR3 DNA: TGTGCCAGCAGCCAACAGGGATTCTATGGT.

In regard to this clone: The sequenced fragment ends 3 residues before the CDR3 boundary, so the rest is inferred from the germline J gene. V and J are TRBV19 and TRBJ1-1; D call uncertain. Between the trimmed V and J ends, which lost 9 bases and 0 bases, there was a span of 11 bases. Germline CDR1 is LNHDA and CDR2 is SQIVND (reference sequence). The CDR3 totals 13 residues. CDR3 protein: CASHSLMNTEAFF. The CDR3 DNA, read in part, is TGTGCCAGCCACAGCTTGATGAACACTGAA.

In regard to this clone: The sequence runs out 3 residues before the end of the CDR3; the remainder is reconstructed from the germline J gene. V is TRBV18 and J is TRBJ1-1; 7 bases line up with TRBD1. The CDR3 runs to 16 residues. From germline, CDR1 is KGHSH and CDR2 LQKENI. J lost 1 base, V lost 0 bases, and 5 bases had no gene match. The CDR3 loop reads CASSPPTGRGNTEAFF. The part of the CDR3 DNA that was read is TGTGCCAGCTCACCACCGACAGGGCGGGGGAACACTGAA.

On this clone itself: The missing CDR3 end, 3 residues past where the read stops, is filled in from the germline J gene. This chain joins TRBV14 and TRBJ1-1; D perhaps matches TRBD1 (5 bases). Germline assignment: CDR1 SGHDN and CDR2 FVKESK. V dropped 0 bases and J dropped 6 bases, with 11 bases sitting between them. CDR3 length equals 14 residues. CDR3 DNA (partial): TGTGCCAGCAGCCAAGAGGCGCGGGGGTCTGAA. This gives the protein CASSQEARGSE. The CDR3 reads in full as CASSQEARGSEAFF.

As concerns this clone: The read ends 3 residues early relative to the CDR3; the germline J gene fills the gap. The genes are TRBV2 and TRBJ1-2; 9 bases match TRBD1. This CDR3 is 13 amino acids long. Per germline, CDR1 SNHLY and CDR2 FYNNEI. With 10 bases clipped from V and 0 bases from J, the junction kept 3 bases outside the gene matches. CDR3 in amino acids: CATTGGPNYGYTF. The sequenced CDR3 bases are TGTGCCACCACAGGGGGCCCTAACTATGGC.

A word on this clone: The read is 3 residues too short to cover the CDR3 end, so that end is filled in from the germline J gene. The chain recombines TRBV20-1 with TRBJ2-3, with 7 bases matching TRBD2. This CDR3 is built from 17 residues. Germline assignment: CDR1 DFQATT and CDR2 SNEGSKA (reference sequence). CDR3 loop: CSARDLASGLHQETQYF. The DNA read from the CDR3 is TGCAGTGCTAGAGATCTGGCTAGCGGCCTACACCAAGAGACG.

Its frequency marks this clone as medium-sized. The read finishes 3 residues shy of the CDR3 end, and the germline J gene is used to complete it. This chain joins TRBV6-2 or TRBV6-3 and TRBJ1-6; D uncertain. V was trimmed by 5 bases and J by 9 bases, leaving 20 bases between them. Germline CDR1 MNHEY, CDR2 SVGEGT. This CDR3 region has 16 residues. The covered CDR3 bases are TGTGCCAGCAGTCTCGTTCCGGCCGGGTTGGGTTCACCC. The encoded protein is CASSLVPAGLGSP. The whole CDR3 protein is CASSLVPAGLGSPLHF.

For this clone: The CDR3 goes on 3 residues after the read ends, and that part is filled in from the germline J gene. The chain joins TRBV7-3 to TRBJ1-2, with unresolved D. The CDR3 extends over 15 amino acids. Trimming took off 5 bases at V and 5 bases at J, with 18 bases between the two ends. CDR1 and CDR2 from the germline V gene are SGHTA and FQGTGA. The CDR3 bases that were read are TGTGCCAGCAGCCCGAACCGGCAGGAGCTTTATGGC. Translating gives CASSPNRQELYG. The CDR3 as a whole reads CASSPNRQELYGYTF.

As to this clone: The CDR3 end is not reached by the read, which stops 3 residues before it; the germline J gene fills it in. This sequence joins TRBV7-6 and TRBJ2-7; perhaps TRBD1 as D (5 bases). V lost 1 base to trimming and J lost 5 bases, with 12 bases between them. CDR3 length: 14 residues. Germline loops: CDR1 SGHVS, CDR2 FNYEAQ. CDR3 sequence: CASSLVAGMDEQYF. Incomplete CDR3 DNA: TGTGCCAGCAGCTTAGTGGCAGGGATGGACGAG.

Considering frequency, this clone is medium-sized. CDR3 DNA (partial): TGTGCCAGCAGTGAAGTTATCACGACTAACTATACG. Its translation: CASSEVITTNYT. The full CDR3 reads CASSEVITTNYTQYF. This chain joins TRBV6-1 and TRBJ2-3, with TRBD2 as a possible D gene (5 bases). The observed sequence ends 3 residues before the CDR3 terminus, with the missing tail filled in from the germline J gene. V was cut by 1 base and J by 7 bases, with 15 bases left in between. The CDR3 spans 15 residues. Germline assignment: CDR1 MNHNS and CDR2 SASEGT.

Notes on this clone: From the germline J gene comes the end of the CDR3, since the read stops 3 residues before it. This same CDR3 is encoded by further DNA sequences in the sample. The chain uses TRBV7-8 and TRBJ2-2, with TRBD2 matching over 12 bases. Germline loops: CDR1 SGHVS, CDR2 FQNEAQ. The trim removed 2 bases at V and 3 bases at J, leaving 1 base unmatched. The CDR3 runs 16 residues. The CDR3 region is CASSLTSGGHTGELFF. CDR3 DNA (partial): TGTGCCAGCAGCTTAACTAGCGGGGGGCACACCGGGGAG.

Comment on this clone: Read data end 3 residues before the CDR3 end; the end is taken from the germline J gene. This sequence joins TRBV7-9 and TRBJ2-1, with 9 bases identical to TRBD1. V dropped 5 bases and J dropped 8; count of bases not matched to a gene: 10. CDR1 and CDR2 from the germline V gene are SEHNR and FQNEAQ (reference sequence). The CDR3 totals 15 residues. The CDR3 bases that were read are TGTGCCAGCAGCGAGACCGGGACAGGGTCCGATGAG. It encodes CASSETGTGSDE. The whole CDR3 region reads CASSETGTGSDEQFF.

About this clone itself: The CDR3 is cut off 3 residues early in the read; its end comes from the germline J gene. V gene TRBV7-9 combines with J gene TRBJ2-1, with 11 bases matching TRBD2. Germline-derived CDR1 and CDR2 are SEHNR and FQNEAQ (reference sequence). The CDR3 is 15 amino acids. V lost 1 base and J lost 6; bases outside the gene matches: 2. This CDR3 reads CASSLGGLAGNEQFF. CDR3 DNA, as far as it was read: TGTGCCAGCAGCTTAGGAGGACTAGCGGGCAATGAG.

Worth noting for this clone: The read ends 3 residues before the CDR3 terminus; that terminus is restored from the germline J gene. V gene TRBV20-1 combines with J gene TRBJ2-7; 8 bases line up with TRBD2. V lost 0 bases to trimming and J lost 2 bases; unmatched junction nucleotides: 12. Germline V gives CDR1 DFQATT, CDR2 SNEGSKA (reference sequence). The CDR3 is 17 amino acids. The CDR3 loop is CSARDAMGRGGPYEQYF. The CDR3 DNA, read in part, is TGCAGTGCTAGAGATGCGATGGGACGGGGGGGCCCCTACGAG.

Details on this clone: The CDR3 is cut off 3 residues early in the read; its end comes from the germline J gene. This chain links TRBV6-2 or TRBV6-3 with TRBJ2-2; D assignment may be TRBD1 or TRBD2 (5 bases each). CDR1 is MNHEY, CDR2 SVGEGT, per germline. The CDR3 loop spans 15 amino acids. CDR3 loop: CASSSPTVGNEKLFF. CDR3 bases read: TGTGCCAGCAGTTCCCCGACAGTCGGGAATGAAAAG.

Worth noting for this clone: The read falls 3 residues short of the CDR3 end, and the missing part is taken from the germline J gene. The J gene is TRBJ1-6, the V gene TRBV5-5; TRBD1 matches at 10 bases. The CDR3 is 13 residues long. J was trimmed by 11 bases and V by 6 bases; bases with no gene match: 5. CDR1 and CDR2 from the germline V gene are SGHKS and YYEKEE (reference sequence). Partial CDR3 DNA: TGTGCCAGCACGACAGGGGGCGCGACACCC. Its translation: CASTTGGATP. The whole CDR3 sequence is CASTTGGATPLHF.

About this clone itself: The observed sequence ends 3 residues before the CDR3 terminus, with the missing tail filled in from the germline J gene. V gene TRBV18 combines with J gene TRBJ1-5; TRBD1 is a possible D gene (5 bases). CDR1 and CDR2 from the germline V gene are KGHSH and LQKENI. The CDR3 is made up of 14 amino acids. CDR3 DNA (partial): TGTGCCAGCTCACCGGGACTAGGAACAGATCCC. Its translation is CASSPGLGTDP. The whole CDR3 protein is CASSPGLGTDPQHF.